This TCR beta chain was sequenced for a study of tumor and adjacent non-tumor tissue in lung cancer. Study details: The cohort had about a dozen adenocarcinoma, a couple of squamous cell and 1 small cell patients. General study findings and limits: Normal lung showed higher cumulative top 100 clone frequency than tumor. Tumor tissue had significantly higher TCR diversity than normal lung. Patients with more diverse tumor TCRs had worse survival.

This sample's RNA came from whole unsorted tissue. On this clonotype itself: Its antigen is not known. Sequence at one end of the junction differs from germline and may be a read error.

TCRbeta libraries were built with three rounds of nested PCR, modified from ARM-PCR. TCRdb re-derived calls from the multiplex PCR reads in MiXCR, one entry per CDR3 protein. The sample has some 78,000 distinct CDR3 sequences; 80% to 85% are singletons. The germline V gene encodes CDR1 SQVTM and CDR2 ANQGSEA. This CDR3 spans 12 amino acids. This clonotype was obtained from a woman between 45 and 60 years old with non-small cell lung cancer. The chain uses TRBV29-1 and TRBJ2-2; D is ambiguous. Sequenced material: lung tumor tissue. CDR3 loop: CGVNSPGGELFF. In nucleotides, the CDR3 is TGCGGCGTTAACAGTCCGGGCGGGGAGCTGTTTTTT.